The text below deals with one T cell receptor (beta chain). This clonotype was seen only a few times. Its recognized antigen is unknown. The input lacks base qualities; no much larger clone sits a single base away. This record belongs to a study of regulatory T cells in long-lasting Graves disease (dated by TCRdb to the early 2020s). Background on the whole study: Patients with newly diagnosed Graves' disease had been on antithyroid drugs for under 3 months. Peripheral blood TCR sequencing and RNA sequencing compared persistent Graves' disease patients with newly diagnosed Graves' disease patients. The study was registered as a clinical trial and conducted in China. A total of about 33 samples underwent TCR sequencing, from some 13 patients with persistent Graves' disease and approximately 20 patients with newly diagnosed Graves' disease.

What the work shows at the level of the full study, not this receptor alone: Persistent patients shared more public clonotypes among themselves (around 3,000) than newly diagnosed patients did (more than 950). Preferential use of TRBV28, TRBJ1-2 and TRBJ2-5 was observed in persistent disease, whereas TRBV20-1 and TRBJ2-1 were favored in newly diagnosed disease. The authors acknowledged the small sample size as a limitation that may reduce accuracy. Sequencing and analysis were limited to the TCR beta chain. Compared with newly diagnosed patients, patients with persistent Graves' disease had lower TCR Shannon entropy and fewer highly expanded clones, which suggests clonal expansion. Because the primary lesion, thyroid tissue, could not be accessed, the study looked at peripheral blood alone.

Library preparation was by multiplex PCR. TCRdb shows the sequencer as Illumina HiSeq 4000. iRepertoire HTBI primers and Arm-PCR amplification of CDR3 regions were used to construct TCR beta libraries. PCR products were gel purified before sequencing. For the original study's pipeline: A total of 62 TRBV and more than twelve TRBJ segments were identified across samples and were used for gene usage analysis of CDR3 amino acid clonotypes. COPE and FqMerger were used to merge the filtered high-quality paired reads into contigs. BLAST was used to align contigs to IMGT TRBV, TRBD and TRBJ reference genes, and CDR3 was defined according to IMGT. Any clonotype with a frequency above 0.1% was counted as a highly expanded clone. Shannon entropy served as the measure of repertoire diversity, while the Gini coefficient captured V-J evenness. Clonotypes shared by more than one individual were considered public. In-frame beta chains were kept once TCRdb had trimmed the public reads at Q25 with fastp and called clones with MiXCR. Here each entry gathers all rows of one CDR3 protein and keeps the most common genes and DNA. TCRdb's processing, not the authors', yielded these V and J calls. This sample is represented by 550,000 to 650,000 distinct CDR3 sequences; roughly 16% of them were singletons. Together, the top ten hold around 12% of the sample.

The label giving this sample's time point can be read as: newly diagnosed GD, antithyroid drugs for less than 3 months. For both TCR sequencing and RNA sequencing, RNA was extracted from PBMCs in TRIzol. The diagnosis of Graves' disease was made according to American Thyroid Association guidelines. The patients came from an endocrinology department in Xi'an, China. Each patient gave around 9 milliliters of peripheral blood, collected in an EDTA anticoagulant tube. Ficoll Paque Plus density gradient separation was used to isolate PBMCs, and no further T cell sorting was done. An Agilent 2100 Bioanalyzer and agarose gel were used to check RNA quality, while a NanoDrop 2000 measured RNA concentration. V was cut back by 4 bases and J by 0 bases, leaving a gap of 10 bases between them. The CDR3 contains 16 residues, cysteine and phenylalanine counted. The sequence is cut down to CDR3 DNA, 48 bases in frame from base 1. According to the germline V gene (reference sequence), CDR1 reads MNHEY and CDR2 reads SMNVEV.

These sequences were also reported in another study, on T cells in Graves' hyperthyroidism and ophthalmopathy. As noted in the second study: Graves' hyperthyroidism was defined as stable when no progression to ophthalmopathy occurred over 18 months of follow-up. Hyperthyroidism patients were newly diagnosed, with disease duration under 2 months, and aged 18 to 65 years. Exclusion was applied to patients with uncontrolled infections, other autoimmune diseases, pregnancy or lactation. Diagnoses relied on clinical symptoms, serum thyroxine and TRAb, thyroid ultrasound and orbital computed tomography. For the first round of RT-PCR on the TCR CDR3, the HTBI primer set was used together with the Qiagen OneStep RT-PCR kit. Most expanded thyroid clonotypes (frequency above 0.001) were also found in blood, which suggests that blood repertoires may mirror thyroid immune responses. A 13 V-J signature model separated ophthalmopathy from stable hyperthyroidism, with approximately 87% sensitivity and roughly 82% specificity in cross-validation and 80%/75% in testing. In validation, the model predicted progression to ophthalmopathy a median of approximately 6.6 months before onset, with about 67% sensitivity and more than 72% specificity. To identify distinguishing TCR V-J signatures, a discovery cohort of 95 to 100 patients was used, comprising fewer than 45 with Graves' ophthalmopathy and around 57 with stable Graves' hyperthyroidism. Prospective prediction of ophthalmopathy was tested in an independent validation cohort of fewer than 20 hyperthyroidism patients and roughly 16 patients who later progressed to ophthalmopathy. The 100 discovery patients were divided at random into training and test sets in a 7:3 ratio. In over five Graves' hyperthyroidism patients, the study also compared T-cell repertoires from thyroid tissue with T-cell repertoires from blood. Following sampling, methimazole starting at 30 mg daily was given to hyperthyroidism patients, and high-dose intravenous methylprednisolone was given to ophthalmopathy patients. Libraries were constructed in a second round of multiplex PCR, after which size selection and purification were performed. Sequencing of the libraries was done on an Illumina HiSeq2000 using paired-end 100 bp reads. SOAPnuke was used to process the raw data, throwing out any read that contained adapters or uncalled bases, had a mean Phred below 15, or lacked an exact constant-primer or identifier match. High-quality paired reads were merged with COPE v1.2.5, and unique nucleotide sequences were defined as clonotypes. MiTCR v1.1 was used to align the clonotypes against IMGT TRBV, TRBD and TRBJ reference segments. The analysis included only V-J combinations with a frequency above 0.0001, which together covered roughly 99% of the repertoires. A TCS score was defined as the ratio between F50 (clonal expansion) and ExV (chaos), using BLOSUM62-based TCRdist between CDR3 peptides within each V-J. Welch's t-statistics and random forest reduced 500 to 650 V-J features to about 12, which were used in a naive Bayes classifier (R e1071). No statistical method was used to set the sample size in advance, and investigators knew the group allocation. According to the paper, TCR Vbeta CDR3 sequencing was carried out on 135 peripheral blood samples, which came from more than 40 ophthalmopathy, around 75 hyperthyroidism and around 17 progressor patients.

The sample was peripheral blood mononuclear cells (PBMCs), taken at new diagnosis, from a patient treated with antithyroid drugs. The chain is made from TRBV27 and TRBJ2-6, with the D gene not clear enough to name. This TCR derives from a young man with Graves disease. Donor details come from another sample of the same person, matched by shared clones. The nucleotide sequence reads as follows: TGTGCCAGCAGTTCCTGGGTCTCCTCTGGGGCCAACGTCCTGACTTTC. Its translation reads: CASSSWVSSGANVLTF.